This record covers a single TCR beta chain. The antigen remains undetermined. Clones were sequenced by immunoSEQ multiplex PCR, and TCRdb holds only the in-frame ones, with some missing. The sample consists of approximately 110,000 clones, nearly 90% of them appearing once. The V end lost 6 bases, the J end lost 1 base, and 13 bases lay between the germline ends. CDR1 and CDR2 (germline): LNHDA, SQIVND (reference sequence). There are 15 residues in the CDR3. This entry comes from a study of T cell responses to AZD1222 COVID-19 vaccine. Study-wide results and limits: Of spike-specific TCRs, nearly half reportedly target regions left unmutated in variants. Among those given AZD1222, only five or six were seropositive at baseline.

The sample consisted of peripheral blood, taken 28 days after the second AZD1222 dose. This receptor was obtained from an adult who received the AZD1222 COVID-19 vaccine. This chain uses TRBV19 with TRBJ1-5; D is perhaps TRBD1 (6 bases). The CDR3, as DNA: TGTGCCAGTAGCCTCGAGGGGGTCAGCAATCAGCCCCAGCATTTT. Residues: CASSLEGVSNQPQHF.